This record covers a single TCR beta chain. The antigen remains unidentified. The data are from a study of shared clonotypes between healthy human individuals. Study-wide results and limits: With four donors compared, about 5.2% of naive CD4 clonotypes were shared.

Combination of CD45RO+ cells with CCR7-negative CD45RA+ TemRA cells was used for CD8 memory. The CDR3 runs 15 residues. The V gene's germline CDR1 is LNHNV and CDR2 YYDKDF (reference sequence). V lost 1 base and J lost 6; bases outside the gene matches: 8. Study processing details: Junction-only sequences without quality scores came from ImmunoSEQ, so filtering differed. Some clones are missing from TCRdb's copy, which holds only in-frame ones; the method was immunoSEQ multiplex PCR. The V and J calls and clone size were taken over from that table, and D and trimming were inferred from the DNA. The profile shows under 120,000 clones, around 64% of them singletons.

The gene calls are TRBV15 and TRBJ2-5; 7 bases are a match to TRBD1. The sample comprised memory CD8+ T cells sorted from blood. Subset of the sample: CD45RO+ cells pooled with CCR7-negative TemRA cells. The TCR originated in a woman aged 25 to 39 in good health. The CDR3 bases are TGTGCCACCAGCAGAGGGACAGGAATTGAACAGACCCAGTACTTC. Amino acid sequence: CATSRGTGIEQTQYF.